The subject of this entry is one TCR beta chain. The target antigen is unknown. This entry is derived from a study of Graves' ophthalmopathy and Graves' hyperthyroidism. Diagnostic conclusions were grounded in clinical symptoms, serum thyroxine, TRAb, thyroid ultrasound and orbital computed tomography. Study-wide findings and caveats: In blood appeared most of the expanded thyroid clonotypes whose frequency exceeded 0.001.

TCR beta CDR3 amplification used RNA transcripts. The first round was an RT-PCR with HTBI primers, and the second round was a multiplex PCR. TCRdb re-called the multiplex PCR reads with MiXCR, one entry per CDR3 protein. Of about 700,000 distinct CDR3 sequences in the sample, 40% were seen once. The CDR3 length is 15 residues. Per the germline V gene, CDR1 is SGDLS and CDR2 is YYNGEE. V lost 4 bases to trimming and J lost 6 bases; unmatched junction nucleotides: 7. The chain has TRBV9 and TRBJ1-6; 7 bases map to TRBD1. This TCR derives from an adult man with Graves' ophthalmopathy. Sequencing was performed on peripheral blood. The CDR3 spells CASSSGGQFNSPLHF. The CDR3 DNA reads as TGTGCCAGCAGCTCAGGGGGGCAGTTTAATTCACCCCTCCACTTT.